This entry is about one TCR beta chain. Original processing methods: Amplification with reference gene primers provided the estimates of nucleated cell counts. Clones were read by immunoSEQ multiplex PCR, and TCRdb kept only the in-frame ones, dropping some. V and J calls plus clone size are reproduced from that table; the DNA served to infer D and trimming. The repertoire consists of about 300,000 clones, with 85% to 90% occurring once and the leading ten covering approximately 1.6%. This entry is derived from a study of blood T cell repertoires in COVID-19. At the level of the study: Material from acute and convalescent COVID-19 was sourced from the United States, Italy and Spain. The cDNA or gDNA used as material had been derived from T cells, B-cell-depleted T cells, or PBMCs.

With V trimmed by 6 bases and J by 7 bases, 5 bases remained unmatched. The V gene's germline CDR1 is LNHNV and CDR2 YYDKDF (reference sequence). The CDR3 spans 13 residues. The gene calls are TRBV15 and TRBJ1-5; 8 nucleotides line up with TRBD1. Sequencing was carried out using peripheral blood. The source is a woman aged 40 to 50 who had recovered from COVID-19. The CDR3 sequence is CATRTGGQQPQHF. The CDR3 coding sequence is TGTGCCACCAGAACAGGGGGTCAACAGCCCCAGCATTTT.